A single sample is the source of the 5 T cell receptor beta chains below, sequenced in a study of identical twins. Each CDR3 protein gets one entry after TCRdb re-called the 5' RACE reads with MiXCR. The sample consists of approximately 1.8 million distinct CDR3 sequences, 32% of them appearing once. The sample consisted of cord blood. Source of these receptors: a newborn girl in good health.

In this sample, this clonotype turned up many times. J is TRBJ2-1 and V is TRBV27; D unclear. This CDR3 spans 13 amino acids. Trimming shortened V by 0 bases and J by 3 bases, and 3 bases separated the two germline ends. Germline lookup yields CDR1 MNHEY and CDR2 SMNVEV (reference sequence). The CDR3 nucleotides are TGTGCCAGCAGTTTATCCGACTACAATGAGCAGTTCTTC. It yields the protein CASSLSDYNEQFF.

This clonotype was seen many times. The V call is TRBV27, the J call TRBJ1-2, with D perhaps matching TRBD1 (5 bases). V was cut by 0 bases and J by 4 bases, with 9 bases left in between. Germline V gene sequence: CDR1 MNHEY, CDR2 SMNVEV (reference sequence). The CDR3 sequence is 14 residues long. CDR3 bases: TGTGCCAGCAGTTTATCCGCAGGGACCTATGGCTACACCTTC. It is translated as CASSLSAGTYGYTF.

This clonotype occurred a few times. This chain joins TRBV12-5 and TRBJ2-5; TRBD2 matches 7 bases. The CDR3 spans 14 residues. Losses at the gene ends were 8 bases for V and 2 bases for J; bases not matched to a gene: 8. Germline CDR1 LGHNT, CDR2 FRNRAP. The CDR3 here is CASWKGGGQETQYF. CDR3 DNA sequence: TGTGCTAGTTGGAAGGGCGGGGGACAAGAGACCCAGTACTTC.

V usage is TRBV24-1 and J usage is TRBJ2-3; D unresolved. Between the trimmed V and J ends, which lost 9 bases and 2 bases, there was a span of 14 bases. The CDR3 contains 14 residues. Per germline, CDR1 KGHDR and CDR2 SFDVKD. CDR3 amino acids: CATRKTRTTDTQYF. The DNA for the CDR3 is TGTGCCACCCGGAAGACCCGGACCACAGATACGCAGTATTTT.

This clonotype was seen ten or more times. The chain couples TRBV5-1 to TRBJ2-1; D is undetermined. Germline-derived CDR1 and CDR2 are SGHRS and YFSETQ. With 0 bases removed from V and 7 bases from J, the gap between germline ends came to 20 bases. There are 17 residues in the CDR3. The CDR3 nucleotides are TGCGCCAGCAGCTTGGGGCTACGACAAGGTATAGGGAATGAGCAGTTCTTC. Its translation is CASSLGLRQGIGNEQFF.